The clone carrying this TCR beta chain was seen many times. Its specificity is unknown. This CDR3 is 13 amino acids long. V lost 5 bases, J lost 12 bases, and 20 bases lay in between. This sample is part of a study of blood T cells in healthy people across ages. It was with a sample-barcoded 5' primer and a J-beta primer mix that a second PCR of about 6 to 11 cycles was run. The study obtained at least 2.5 million CDR3-containing paired-end reads from every sample. TCRdb fed the 5' RACE reads into MiXCR, producing one record per CDR3 protein. Among roughly 640,000 distinct CDR3 sequences, about 30% were seen once, and the ten largest hold more than 15%. General study findings and limits: In the absence of known donor CMV status, changes in expanded clonotypes were possibly confounded.

This TCR came from an elderly woman in good health. The rearrangement uses TRBV12-3 or TRBV12-4 and TRBJ2-7; D might be TRBD1 (6 bases). Sequenced sample: blood. CDR3 in amino acids: CASSRVQTGRMYF. The CDR3 DNA reads as TGTGCCAGCAGTCGAGTCCAGACAGGTCGGATGTACTTC.